Listed below are T cell receptor beta chains from one sample, sequenced in a study of cytomegalovirus exposure and HLA in healthy donors. Data came from immunoSEQ multiplex PCR; TCRdb stores just in-frame clones and leaves some out. The sample records around 150,000 clones, about 77% being singletons. Specimen: PBMCs. The receptors here all came from a woman in her thirties or forties in good health and CMV-seropositive. The CDR3 runs from the conserved cysteine through the conserved F or W. Fields, in order: V gene, D gene, J gene, clone size, CDR3 protein, CDR3 DNA. The D gene is left open where the match is weak. For some rows the clone size is stated as once, few or many, or as a class when expanded; others skip it.

TRBV7-8	-	TRBJ2-3	-	CASSLGDSQYF	TGTGCCAGCAGCTTAGGGGACTCGCAGTATTTT
TRBV7-2	-	TRBJ2-1	few	CASSSRQGGSYNEQFF	TGTGCCAGCAGTAGCCGACAGGGAGGCTCCTACAATGAGCAGTTCTTC
TRBV6-5	TRBD2	TRBJ2-7	-	CASRAQGGVEQYF	TGTGCCAGCAGGGCCCAGGGAGGGGTCGAGCAGTACTTC
TRBV5-5	-	TRBJ2-6	-	CASTLSGANVLTF	TGTGCCAGCACCCTGTCTGGGGCCAACGTCCTGACTTTC
TRBV6-5	TRBD2	TRBJ2-1	-	CASSYTGIAGGNEQFF	TGTGCCAGCAGTTACACCGGAATAGCGGGGGGGAATGAGCAGTTCTTC
TRBV11-3	-	TRBJ1-1	-	CASSLVGGNTEAFF	TGTGCCAGCAGCTTAGTAGGGGGGAACACTGAAGCTTTCTTT
TRBV11-2	TRBD2	TRBJ2-3	-	CASSIVGTSVTDTQYF	TGTGCCAGCAGCATAGTTGGGACTAGCGTAACAGATACGCAGTATTTT
TRBV19	TRBD2	TRBJ2-3	few	CASGGLAGGVNTQYF	TGTGCCAGTGGGGGACTAGCGGGAGGGGTAAATACGCAGTATTTT
TRBV7-2	-	TRBJ2-5	-	CASRAEGLWEETQYF	TGTGCCAGCAGGGCGGAGGGACTGTGGGAGGAGACCCAGTACTTC
TRBV6-1	-	TRBJ1-5	-	CASSEARGKSNQPQHF	TGTGCCAGCAGTGAAGCGAGGGGGAAGAGCAATCAGCCCCAGCATTTT
TRBV19	-	TRBJ1-6	-	CASSPRTYNSPLHF	TGTGCCAGTAGCCCGAGAACCTATAATTCACCCCTCCACTTT
TRBV7-8	TRBD1	TRBJ1-1	once	CASSLTGGNKRGAKAFF	TGTGCCAGCAGCTTAACAGGGGGGAATAAAAGGGGGGCTAAAGCTTTCTTT
TRBV5-1	TRBD2	TRBJ2-3	-	CASSLGLAGSTDTQYF	TGCGCCAGCAGTTTGGGACTAGCGGGTTCGACAGATACGCAGTATTTT
TRBV7-2	TRBD2	TRBJ2-7	-	CASSSQGGGGYEQYF	TGTGCCAGCAGCTCCCAGGGTGGCGGGGGGTACGAGCAGTACTTC
TRBV6-5	TRBD1	TRBJ1-1	-	CASSYTGYRGGAFF	TGTGCCAGCAGTTACACCGGATACAGGGGGGGAGCTTTCTTT
TRBV6-5	-	TRBJ1-1	-	CASTLNTHRGTEAFF	TGTGCCAGCACCCTAAACACCCACCGGGGCACTGAAGCTTTCTTT
TRBV11-3	-	TRBJ1-1	-	CASSGARVWGAEAFF	TGTGCCAGCAGCGGGGCCCGGGTCTGGGGCGCTGAAGCTTTCTTT
TRBV5-6	TRBD2	TRBJ2-2	-	CASSAWTSGTGELLF	TGTGCCAGCAGCGCTTGGACTAGCGGGACCGGGGAGCTGCTTTTT
TRBV19	-	TRBJ1-2	-	CASTRRDYGYTF	TGTGCCAGTACCCGAAGAGACTATGGCTACACCTTC
TRBV6-5	-	TRBJ2-3	-	CASRTPGTDTQYF	TGTGCCAGCAGGACTCCGGGCACAGATACGCAGTATTTT
TRBV4-1	-	TRBJ1-5	-	CASSQGRENQPQHF	TGCGCCAGCAGCCAAGGCAGGGAAAATCAGCCCCAGCATTTT
TRBV19	TRBD2	TRBJ2-1	-	CASSRPPTSGRLNEQFF	TGTGCCAGTAGTAGGCCCCCGACTAGCGGGAGGTTGAATGAGCAGTTCTTC
TRBV5-1	-	TRBJ1-1	-	CASSLQGWGNTEAFF	TGCGCCAGCAGCTTGCAGGGGTGGGGGAACACTGAAGCTTTCTTT
TRBV5-1	TRBD1	TRBJ2-7	-	CASSFGTASPYEQYF	TGCGCCAGCAGTTTCGGGACAGCCTCCCCTTACGAGCAGTACTTC
TRBV5-5	-	TRBJ1-5	-	CASSSQRSNQPQHF	TGTGCCAGCAGCTCTCAGAGGAGCAATCAGCCCCAGCATTTT
TRBV29-1	TRBD2	TRBJ2-1	-	CSVQKLAQRNNEQFF	TGCAGCGTCCAGAAACTAGCGCAGAGGAACAATGAGCAGTTCTTC
TRBV7-2	-	TRBJ2-3	-	CASSLGLSPDTQYF	TGTGCCAGCAGCTTAGGACTCAGTCCAGATACGCAGTATTTT
TRBV5-1	TRBD2	TRBJ2-2	few	CASLVGTSMTGELFF	TGCGCCAGCCTTGTCGGGACTAGCATGACCGGGGAGCTGTTTTTT
TRBV29-1	-	TRBJ2-5	-	CSVEAGTQETQYF	TGCAGCGTTGAGGCGGGGACCCAAGAGACCCAGTACTTC
TRBV2	-	TRBJ1-1	-	CASRYITNTEAFF	TGTGCCAGCAGGTACATAACGAACACTGAAGCTTTCTTT
TRBV11-3	TRBD2	TRBJ2-1	once	CASSLGKREDPLSSYNEQFF	TGTGCCAGCAGCTTAGGCAAGCGGGAGGACCCGTTGAGCTCCTACAATGAGCAGTTCTTC
TRBV7-6	-	TRBJ2-1	once	CASSLAGSYNEQFF	TGTGCCAGCAGCTTGGCAGGGTCCTACAATGAGCAGTTCTTC
TRBV9	-	TRBJ2-3	-	CASSPREGGPGTDTQYF	TGTGCCAGCAGCCCAAGGGAGGGGGGACCCGGCACAGATACGCAGTATTTT
TRBV19	TRBD2	TRBJ2-1	-	CASSISGGPNEQFF	TGTGCCAGTAGTATTTCGGGAGGGCCGAATGAGCAGTTCTTC
TRBV7-8	-	TRBJ2-5	-	CASSPRGSETQYF	TGTGCCAGCAGCCCTAGGGGTAGCGAGACCCAGTACTTC
TRBV4-3	TRBD2	TRBJ2-4	-	CASSQDTTSGGLAKNIQYF	TGCGCCAGCAGCCAAGATACGACTAGCGGGGGACTAGCCAAAAACATTCAGTACTTC
TRBV25-1	TRBD1	TRBJ2-3	-	CASSYTGVTDTQYF	TGTGCCAGCAGTTATACAGGGGTAACAGATACGCAGTATTTT
TRBV27	-	TRBJ2-2	-	CASQNTGELFF	TGTGCCAGCCAGAACACCGGGGAGCTGTTTTTT
TRBV29-1	-	TRBJ2-3	few	CSGRLALSTDTQYF	TGCAGCGGGAGGCTGGCCCTAAGCACAGATACGCAGTATTTT
TRBV19	TRBD2	TRBJ2-3	few	CASTLRASGGPTRVDTQYF	TGTGCCAGTACCCTTCGGGCTAGCGGGGGACCTACCCGTGTGGATACGCAGTATTTT
TRBV21-1	-	TRBJ2-7	few	CASSKSLQGQGYEQYF	TGTGCCAGCAGCAAATCCCTGCAGGGACAAGGCTACGAGCAGTACTTC
TRBV10-3	TRBD1	TRBJ2-2	-	CAISGGQGAEGNTGELFF	TGTGCCATCAGTGGGGGACAGGGGGCGGAAGGGAACACCGGGGAGCTGTTTTTT
TRBV27	TRBD1	TRBJ2-6	-	CASSFLGTGGSGANVLTF	TGTGCCAGCAGTTTCCTCGGGACAGGGGGCTCTGGGGCCAACGTCCTGACTTTC
TRBV30	TRBD1	TRBJ1-2	-	CAWNPDRGHGYTF	TGTGCCTGGAATCCGGACAGGGGCCATGGCTACACCTTC
TRBV5-1	-	TRBJ2-7	-	CASSSGQQPYEQYF	TGCGCCAGCAGCTCCGGACAGCAACCCTACGAGCAGTACTTC
TRBV4-1	-	TRBJ2-3	-	CASSQDTQTDTQYF	TGCGCCAGCAGCCAAGATACACAGACGGATACGCAGTATTTT
TRBV30	-	TRBJ1-4	few	CAWSPKRQSTNEKLFF	TGTGCCTGGAGTCCCAAACGACAGTCAACTAATGAAAAACTGTTTTTT
TRBV19	-	TRBJ1-1	once	CASSIPGNSGSRAFF	TGTGCCAGTAGTATCCCAGGTAATTCGGGAAGTAGAGCTTTCTTT
TRBV11-2	TRBD2	TRBJ2-1	-	CASSPRVAGGPYNEQFF	TGTGCCAGCAGCCCCAGGGTAGCGGGAGGACCCTACAATGAGCAGTTCTTC
TRBV19	TRBD1	TRBJ2-7	-	CASSYGTGVISEQYF	TGTGCCAGTAGTTATGGGACAGGGGTAATCAGCGAGCAGTACTTC
TRBV30	-	TRBJ2-7	-	CAWSASYGAYEQYF	TGTGCCTGGAGTGCCAGTTACGGGGCCTACGAGCAGTACTTC
TRBV18	-	TRBJ1-2	-	CASSPIQAWGYTF	TGTGCCAGCTCACCAATACAGGCTTGGGGCTACACCTTC
TRBV28	-	TRBJ2-5	-	CASTLTGQETQYF	TGTGCCAGCACCTTGACGGGCCAAGAGACCCAGTACTTC
TRBV5-8	-	TRBJ2-6	once	CASITGTHSGANVLTF	TGTGCCAGCATCACCGGGACACACTCTGGGGCCAACGTCCTGACTTTC
TRBV30	TRBD2	TRBJ2-1	-	CAWSEGLAGSQRFF	TGTGCCTGGAGTGAGGGACTAGCGGGCTCTCAGCGGTTCTTC